The T cell receptor beta chain under discussion was sequenced for a study of identical twins. CDR1 and CDR2 (germline): SGDLS, YYNGEE. The CDR3 runs to 18 residues. Trimming took 0 bases from V and 9 from J; bases not matched to a gene: 16. Comment on this clonotype: Its matching antigen is unknown.

TCRdb processed the 5' RACE reads anew with MiXCR; each CDR3 protein has one entry. The table has about 900,000 distinct CDR3 sequences, approximately 13% seen once; the top ten hold roughly 1.5%. Study-wide points: There was an excess of low generation probability in the out-of-frame alpha sequences that twins shared. Where beta out-of-frame sequences were concerned, excess twin sharing was weaker.

These same records also appear under a second study, on yellow fever vaccine responses in identical twins.

The material sequenced was PBMCs. V is TRBV9 and J is TRBJ2-4; 9 bases match TRBD2. The origin of this receptor is a young woman in good health. For the CDR3, the DNA is TGTGCCAGCAGCGTAGTTTCAGTCGGCCTAGCGGGAAGATCCATTCAGTACTTC. The encoded protein is CASSVVSVGLAGRSIQYF.